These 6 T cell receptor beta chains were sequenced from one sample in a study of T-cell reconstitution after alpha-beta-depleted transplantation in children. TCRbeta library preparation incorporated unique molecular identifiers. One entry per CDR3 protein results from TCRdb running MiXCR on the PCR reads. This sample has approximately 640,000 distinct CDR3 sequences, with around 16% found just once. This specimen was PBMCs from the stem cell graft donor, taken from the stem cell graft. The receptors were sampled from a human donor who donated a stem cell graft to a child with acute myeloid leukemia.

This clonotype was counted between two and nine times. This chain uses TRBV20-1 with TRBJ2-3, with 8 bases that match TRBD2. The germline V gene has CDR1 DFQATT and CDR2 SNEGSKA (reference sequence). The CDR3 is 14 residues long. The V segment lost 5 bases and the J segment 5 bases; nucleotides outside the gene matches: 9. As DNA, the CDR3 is TGCAGTGCTCCCGGGGGGGGCAGAGGAGATACGCAGTATTTT. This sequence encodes CSAPGGGRGDTQYF.

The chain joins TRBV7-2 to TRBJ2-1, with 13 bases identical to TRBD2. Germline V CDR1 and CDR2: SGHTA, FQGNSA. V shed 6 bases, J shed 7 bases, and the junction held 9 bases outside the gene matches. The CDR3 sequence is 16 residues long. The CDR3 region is CASRVTSGGAYNEQFF. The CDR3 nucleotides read TGTGCCAGCAGGGTTACTAGCGGGGGGGCGTATAATGAGCAGTTCTTC.

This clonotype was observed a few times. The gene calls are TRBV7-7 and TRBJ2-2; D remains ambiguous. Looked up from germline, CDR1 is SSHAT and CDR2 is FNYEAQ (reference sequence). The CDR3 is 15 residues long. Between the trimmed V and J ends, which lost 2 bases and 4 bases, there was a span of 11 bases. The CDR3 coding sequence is TGTGCCAGCAGCTTAATGACCCCCGGCACCGGGGAGCTGTTTTTT. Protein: CASSLMTPGTGELFF. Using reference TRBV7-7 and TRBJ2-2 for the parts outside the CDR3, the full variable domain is GAGVSQSPRYKVTKRGQDVTLRCDPISSHATLYWYQQALGQGPEFLTYFNYEAQPDKSGLPSDRFSAERPEGSISTLTIQRTEQRDSAMYRCASSLMTPGTGELFFGEGSRLTVL.

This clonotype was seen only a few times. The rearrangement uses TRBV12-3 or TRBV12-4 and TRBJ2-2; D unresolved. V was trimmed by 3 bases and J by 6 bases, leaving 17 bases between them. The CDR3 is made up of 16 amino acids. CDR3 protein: CASSFDPARLAGELFF. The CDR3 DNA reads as TGTGCCAGCAGTTTTGATCCTGCGCGGTTGGCCGGGGAGCTGTTTTTT.

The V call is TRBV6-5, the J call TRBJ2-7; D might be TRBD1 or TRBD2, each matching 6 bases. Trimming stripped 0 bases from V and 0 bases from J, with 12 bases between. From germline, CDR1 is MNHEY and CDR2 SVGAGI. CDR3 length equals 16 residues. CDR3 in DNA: TGTGCCAGCAGTTACTCGATAAGGGGGGCCTCCTACGAGCAGTACTTC. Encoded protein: CASSYSIRGASYEQYF.

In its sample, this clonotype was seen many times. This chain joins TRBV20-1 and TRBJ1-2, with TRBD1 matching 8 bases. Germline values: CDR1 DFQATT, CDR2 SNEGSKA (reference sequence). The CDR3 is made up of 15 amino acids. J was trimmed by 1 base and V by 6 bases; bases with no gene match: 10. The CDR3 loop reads CSAHGQGEDNYGYTF. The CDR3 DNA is TGCAGTGCGCATGGACAGGGAGAGGATAACTATGGCTACACCTTC.